One and the same sample provided the 19 T cell receptor beta chains below, sequenced in a study of tumor and adjacent non-tumor tissue in lung cancer. TCRbeta libraries were built with three rounds of nested PCR, modified from ARM-PCR. MiXCR, run by TCRdb on the multiplex PCR reads, gives a single entry per CDR3 protein. The repertoire holds 200,000 or so distinct CDR3 sequences, 71% seen once, with under 30% in the top ten. RNA was extracted from bulk tissue without any cell sorting. Sequenced input: lung tumor tissue. Receptors originate from a man between 60 and 75 years old with non-small cell lung cancer.

The chain carries TRBV28 and TRBJ2-2; weak D call: TRBD1 (5 bases). Per the germline V gene, CDR1 is MDHEN and CDR2 is SYDVKM. Deletions cut 2 bases from V and 5 bases from J, with 12 bases between. This CDR3 is 15 amino acids long. The CDR3 protein is CASSLHTQGTGELFF. CDR3 sequence (DNA): TGTGCCAGCAGTTTACATACGCAGGGTACCGGGGAGCTGTTTTTT.

Worth noting for this clonotype: The junction departs from the called germline gene at one end, perhaps through a read error. The chain joins TRBV29-1 to TRBJ2-1, with D possibly matching TRBD2 (6 bases). The CDR3 length is 14 residues. In germline, CDR1 is SQVTM, CDR2 ANQGSEA. The CDR3 coding sequence is TGCAGCGTTGAGCTACTAGCCGGTGTGAATGATCAGCTCTTC. It translates to CSVELLAGVNDQLF.

Notes on this clonotype: A much larger clone lies one base from this, so it may be a read error. The chain links TRBV6-1 to TRBJ2-7; tentative D call: TRBD2 (6 bases). The V end lost 2 bases, the J end lost 4 bases, and 18 bases lay between the germline ends. The CDR3 sequence is 16 residues long. From germline, CDR1 is MNHNS and CDR2 SASEGT. This CDR3 is CASSELAEGNLYEQYF. The CDR3 DNA is TGTGCCAGCAGTGAATTAGCGGAAGGGAATCTATACGAGCAGTACTTC.

This clonotype is categorized as medium-sized. The chain joins TRBV11-1 to TRBJ2-7; the match to TRBD1 covers 8 bases. V lost 5 bases to trimming and J lost 4 bases; unmatched junction nucleotides: 7. Per the germline V gene, CDR1 is SGHAT and CDR2 is FQDESV (reference sequence). The CDR3 has 14 residues. The CDR3 region has the DNA TGTGCCAGCAGCACCTGGACAGGGTCATACGAGCAGTACTTC. Translating gives CASSTWTGSYEQYF.

This clonotype was found many times. The chain has TRBV29-1 and TRBJ2-2; D is uncertain. CDR1 SQVTM and CDR2 ANQGSEA come from the germline V gene. This CDR3 is built from 11 residues. DNA of the CDR3: TGCAGTGTTAGAAACACCGGGGAGCTGTTTTTT. Amino acid sequence: CSVRNTGELFF.

This clonotype has at least ten counts. This chain connects TRBV6-6 to TRBJ1-5; unclear D gene. CDR3 length: 15 residues. Between the trimmed V and J ends, which lost 0 bases and 0 bases, there was a span of 6 bases. CDR1 and CDR2 from the germline V gene are MNHNY and SVGAGI (reference sequence). CDR3 residues: CASSYSPFSNQPQHF. The CDR3 DNA reads as TGTGCCAGCAGTTACTCGCCATTTAGCAATCAGCCCCAGCATTTT.

About this clonotype: As the CDR3 is not closed by the conserved phenylalanine or tryptophan, this likely results from a read error. The DNA is left out, because the CDR3 cannot be placed on it with certainty; the CDR3 is given as TCRdb lists it. The genes are TRBV20-1 and TRBJ2-1; TRBD1, the table's D call, lacks a check against the DNA. CDR1 is DFQATT, CDR2 SNEGSKA, per germline (reference sequence). The CDR3 is made up of 14 amino acids, end residues included. CDR3 protein: CSAPHPQGVNEEFY.

This CDR3 reads CSAILLAETTDTQYF. DNA of the CDR3: TGCAGTGCTATACTGCTAGCGGAAACAACAGATACGCAGTATTTT. The rearrangement joins TRBV20-1 to TRBJ2-3, with TRBD2 matching over 7 bases. The germline V gene has CDR1 DFQATT and CDR2 SNEGSKA (reference sequence). The CDR3 spans 15 residues. V was clipped by 4 bases and J by 3 bases; unmatched bases: 10.

This clonotype has at least ten counts. The chain employs TRBV20-1 and TRBJ1-2, with 7 positions matching TRBD1. The V gene end was trimmed by 1 base and the J gene end by 8 bases; junction bases not matched to a gene: 10. This CDR3 spans 14 amino acids. Germline CDR1 and CDR2: DFQATT and SNEGSKA (reference sequence). CDR3 sequence: CSARAWDSPMGYTF. Written as DNA, the CDR3 is TGCAGTGCTAGAGCTTGGGACAGCCCTATGGGCTACACCTTC.

This clonotype was detected once. A much larger clone lies a single base off, so this may be a read error. The genes are TRBV11-2 and TRBJ2-6; no clear D gene. Germline V gene data show CDR1 as SGHAT and CDR2 as FQNNGV. CDR3 length: 13 amino acids. V dropped 9 bases and J dropped 3 bases, with 9 bases sitting between them. The CDR3: CASPIFGANVLTF. CDR3 DNA sequence: TGTGCCAGTCCTATCTTTGGGGCCAACGTCCTGACTTTC.

This clonotype was picked up many times. This chain connects TRBV4-2 to TRBJ2-2; 7 nucleotides line up with TRBD1. J was trimmed by 3 bases and V by 1 base; bases with no gene match: 2. CDR1 LGHNA and CDR2 YNFKEQ come from the germline V gene. The CDR3 length is 15 residues. The CDR3 reads CASSQGQGDTGELFF. The CDR3, as DNA: TGTGCCAGCAGCCAAGGTCAGGGGGACACCGGGGAGCTGTTTTTT.

Regarding this clonotype: A junction boundary mismatches the germline segment, possibly from a read error. J is TRBJ2-2 and V is TRBV20-1; TRBD2 matches 13 bases. CDR1 DFQATT and CDR2 SNEGSKA come from the germline V gene (reference sequence). The CDR3 has 17 amino acids. The CDR3 spells CSVAAGLAGRNTGELFF. The CDR3 coding sequence is TGCAGTGTTGCCGCGGGACTAGCGGGGCGAAACACTGGGGAGCTGTTTTTT.

As regards this clonotype: Just one base apart from a much larger clone, this may be a read error. The chain recombines TRBV11-3 with TRBJ2-7, with D possibly matching TRBD1 (6 bases). The CDR3 sequence is 14 residues long. Trimming cost V 5 bases and J 6 bases, with 17 bases left between them. Germline CDR1 and CDR2: SGHNT and YENEEA. This CDR3 reads CASSTGTGTCEQYF. The CDR3 DNA is TGTGCCAGCAGCACGGGCACAGGGACCTGCGAGCAGTACTTC.

The chain joins TRBV28 to TRBJ1-5; D possibly corresponds to TRBD1 (6 bases). The germline gives CDR1 MDHEN, CDR2 SYDVKM. The CDR3 spans 16 residues. V was trimmed by 4 bases and J by 4 bases, leaving 17 bases between them. The CDR3 here is CASSSGVINSNQPQHF. Written as DNA, the CDR3 is TGTGCCAGCAGTTCAGGGGTAATTAACTCTAATCAGCCCCAGCATTTT. Filled out from reference TRBV28 and TRBJ1-5, the complete variable domain reads DVKVTQSSRYLVKRTGEKVFLECVQDMDHENMFWYRQDPGLGLRLIYFSYDVKMKEKGDIPEGYSVSREKKERFSLILESASTNQTSMYLCASSSGVINSNQPQHFGDGTRLSIL.

The table lists this clonotype with a count of one. It may be a read error: a sequence one base away is much more abundant. The chain is built from TRBV29-1 and TRBJ2-6, with D unclear. The ends were cut back, 6 bases at V and 6 bases at J, with 12 bases in the middle. This CDR3 has 13 residues. Germline CDR1 reads SQVTM; CDR2 reads ANQGSEA. In DNA form, the CDR3 reads TGCAGCGTAGAGTTGGCTGAGGCCAACGTCCTGACTTTC. Its protein product is CSVELAEANVLTF.

V is TRBV20-1 and J is TRBJ1-2; TRBD1 is a possible D gene (5 bases). The germline V gene has CDR1 DFQATT and CDR2 SNEGSKA (reference sequence). The germline V and J ends were trimmed by 7 bases and 5 bases, with 14 bases remaining between them. This CDR3 comprises 12 residues. CDR3 sequence: CSVNLQDYGYTF. In DNA form, the CDR3 reads TGCAGTGTTAACCTACAGGATTATGGCTACACCTTC.

This clonotype has a handful of counts. This chain joins TRBV6-7 and TRBJ1-5, with no clear D. TRBV6-7 is designated an ORF whose function remains uncertain. The CDR3 runs to 16 residues. The V end was cut by 2 bases, the J end by 4 bases, with 15 bases between. CDR3 coding DNA: TGTGCCAGCAGTTACGATCATTGGGCCCTAAATCAGCCCCAGCATTTT. This sequence encodes CASSYDHWALNQPQHF.

V is TRBV20-1 and J is TRBJ2-3; 12 bases align to TRBD1. The ends lost 6 bases at V and 10 bases at J; junction bases unmatched: 11. CDR3 size: 14 residues. Germline V CDR1 and CDR2: DFQATT, SNEGSKA (reference sequence). CDR3 sequence (DNA): TGCAGTGCGACCGGGACAGGGGGCACAGGTGCGCAGTATTTT. Translating gives CSATGTGGTGAQYF.

Remarks on this clonotype: The junction departs from the called germline gene at one end, perhaps through a read error. CDR3 bases: TGTACCAGCAGCGGGGTAACCAGTAACTATGGCTACACCTTC. Encoded protein: CTSSGVTSNYGYTF. V gene TRBV7-9 combines with J gene TRBJ1-2, with D unresolved. Germline CDR1 reads SEHNR; CDR2 reads FQNEAQ (reference sequence). The CDR3 length is 14 residues.